This TCR beta chain derives from a study of T-cell reconstitution after alpha-beta-depleted transplantation in children. Preparation of the TCRbeta library involved a method that used unique molecular identifiers. TCRdb reprocessed the PCR reads with MiXCR, giving one entry per CDR3 protein. The sample carries about 980,000 distinct CDR3 sequences, roughly 29% recorded once. V lost 1 base, J lost 3 bases, and 8 bases stayed unmatched. The CDR3 runs 17 residues. Germline lookup yields CDR1 LNHNV and CDR2 YYDKDF (reference sequence). The chain employs TRBV15 and TRBJ2-3, with TRBD2 matching over 9 bases. Sequenced here: PBMCs, mostly from graft donor cells, sampled 360 days after TCRalphabeta/CD19-depleted stem cell transplant. The clonotype comes from a boy younger than two who had a stem cell transplant for SCID, so the T cells may come from the graft donor. The CDR3 loop is CATSRVAGERSTDTQYF. The CDR3 nucleotides are TGTGCCACCAGCAGAGTAGCGGGGGAAAGGAGTACAGATACGCAGTATTTT.